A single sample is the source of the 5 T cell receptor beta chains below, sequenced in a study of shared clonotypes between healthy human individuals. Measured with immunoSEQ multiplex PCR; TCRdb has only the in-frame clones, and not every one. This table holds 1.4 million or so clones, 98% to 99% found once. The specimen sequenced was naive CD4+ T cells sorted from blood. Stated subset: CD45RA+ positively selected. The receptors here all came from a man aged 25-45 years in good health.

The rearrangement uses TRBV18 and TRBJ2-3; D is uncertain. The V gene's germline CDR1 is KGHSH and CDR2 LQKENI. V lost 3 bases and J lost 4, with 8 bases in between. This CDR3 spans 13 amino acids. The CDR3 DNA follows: TGTGCCAGCTCACCTCGAAATGCAGATACGCAGTATTTT. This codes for CASSPRNADTQYF.

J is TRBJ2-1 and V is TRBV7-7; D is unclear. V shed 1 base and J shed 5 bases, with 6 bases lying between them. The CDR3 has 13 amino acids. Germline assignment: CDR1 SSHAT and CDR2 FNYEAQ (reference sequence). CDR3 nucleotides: TGTGCCAGCAGCTTAGGCCCGAACAATGAGCAGTTCTTC. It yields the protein CASSLGPNNEQFF.

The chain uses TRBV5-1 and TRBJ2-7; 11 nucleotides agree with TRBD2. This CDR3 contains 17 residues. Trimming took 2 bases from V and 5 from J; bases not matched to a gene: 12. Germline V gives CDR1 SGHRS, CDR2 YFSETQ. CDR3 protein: CASSFRLAGPGDNEQYF. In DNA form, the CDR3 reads TGCGCCAGCAGCTTCCGACTAGCGGGACCTGGGGATAACGAGCAGTACTTC.

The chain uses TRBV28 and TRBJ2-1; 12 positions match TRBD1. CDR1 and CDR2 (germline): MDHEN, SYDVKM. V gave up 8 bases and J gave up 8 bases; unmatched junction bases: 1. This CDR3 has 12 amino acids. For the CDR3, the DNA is TGTGCCAGCGGGACAGGGGGCCATGAGCAGTTCTTC. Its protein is CASGTGGHEQFF.

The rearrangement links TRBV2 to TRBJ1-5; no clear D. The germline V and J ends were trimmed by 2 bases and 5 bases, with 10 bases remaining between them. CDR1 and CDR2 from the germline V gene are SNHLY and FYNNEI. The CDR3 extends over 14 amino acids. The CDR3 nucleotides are TGTGCCAGCAGTGAACGAACCCTCGATCAGCCCCAGCATTTT. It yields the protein CASSERTLDQPQHF.